The next 32 T cell receptor beta chains were all read from a single sample in a study of CD8 T cells in ankylosing spondylitis. TCRdb itself ran the 5' RACE reads through MiXCR, one entry per CDR3 protein. The table shows 150,000 to 200,000 distinct CDR3 sequences, with 11% occurring only once. Sequences were obtained from blood, either unsorted or a sorted T cell fraction (not recorded which). The receptors derive from a male donor with ankylosing spondylitis or in good health (not recorded which).

This clonotype was counted ten times or more. The V gene is TRBV3-1, the J gene TRBJ2-7; 8 nucleotides align to TRBD1. Unmatched junction bases numbered 9, after V lost 4 bases and J lost 1 base. From germline, CDR1 is LGHDT and CDR2 YNNKEL (reference sequence). This CDR3 contains 16 residues. CDR3 loop: CASSPRNQGASYEQYF. In DNA, the CDR3 is TGTGCCAGCAGCCCAAGAAATCAGGGGGCTTCCTACGAGCAGTACTTC.

This clonotype occurred many times. V usage is TRBV5-1 and J usage is TRBJ2-5; D not resolved. Trimming removed 5 bases at V and 5 bases at J, with 13 bases between. This CDR3 region has 13 residues. CDR1 SGHRS and CDR2 YFSETQ come from the germline V gene. For the CDR3, the DNA is TGCGCCAGCAGGGCCACGCCACAGGAGACCCAGTACTTC. It encodes CASRATPQETQYF.

This clonotype showed up just a few times. The V and J genes are TRBV20-1 and TRBJ1-1; D is unresolved. The germline V gene has CDR1 DFQATT and CDR2 SNEGSKA (reference sequence). The CDR3 is 13 amino acids. V lost 5 bases and J 3 bases, leaving 13 bases between the germline ends. This chain's CDR3 is CSASGIVDTEAFF. Written as DNA, the CDR3 is TGCAGTGCTTCAGGCATAGTGGACACTGAAGCTTTCTTT.

There are a few counts of this clonotype. The chain uses TRBV18 and TRBJ2-5, with TRBD1 as a possible D gene (5 bases). Germline CDR1 KGHSH, CDR2 LQKENI. The CDR3 loop spans 13 amino acids. The V end was cut by 0 bases, the J end by 3 bases, with 5 bases between. The CDR3, as DNA: TGTGCCAGCTCACCACCCAGGGAAGAGACCCAGTACTTC. Its translation is CASSPPREETQYF.

This clonotype was detected many times. V usage is TRBV5-1 and J usage is TRBJ2-5, with D tentatively TRBD1 (5 bases). The CDR3 spans 14 residues. The ends were cut back, 2 bases at V and 0 bases at J, with 8 bases in the middle. The germline gives CDR1 SGHRS, CDR2 YFSETQ. The CDR3 DNA reads as TGCGCCAGCAGCTTTGAAGGGGACCAAGAGACCCAGTACTTC. The encoded protein is CASSFEGDQETQYF.

Points on this clonotype: A much larger clone differs from this one at a single base, so this may be a read error. The rearrangement joins TRBV4-3 to TRBJ1-1, with 10 bases that match TRBD1. CDR1 and CDR2 from the germline V gene are LGHNA and YSLEER. The CDR3 is made up of 16 amino acids. CDR3 residues: CASSQEPDRGRSEVFF. Here the CDR3 DNA reads TGCGCCAGCAGCCAAGAGCCGGACAGGGGGAGATCTGAAGTTTTCTTT.

The CDR3 bases are TGTGCCAGCACCTTACGGGCGGGAGGGGCCTCAGATACGCAGTATTTT. This encodes CASTLRAGGASDTQYF. V usage is TRBV12-3 or TRBV12-4 and J usage is TRBJ2-3; 9 nucleotides match TRBD2. The CDR3 has 16 amino acids. The V gene end was trimmed by 7 bases and the J gene end by 4 bases; junction bases not matched to a gene: 12.

This clonotype was detected many times. The V and J genes are TRBV11-2 and TRBJ1-6; unclear D gene. Between the trimmed V and J ends, which lost 10 bases and 5 bases, there was a span of 18 bases. Germline V gene data show CDR1 as SGHAT and CDR2 as FQNNGV. The CDR3 contains 15 residues. The CDR3 loop reads CATGGNGVNNSPLHF. CDR3 sequence (DNA): TGTGCCACCGGCGGCAACGGGGTCAATAATTCACCCCTCCACTTT.

This clonotype came up a few times. The chain couples TRBV28 to TRBJ1-2; 7 bases match TRBD1. V lost 2 bases to trimming and J lost 4 bases; unmatched junction nucleotides: 13. This CDR3 has 17 amino acids. CDR1 and CDR2 (germline): MDHEN, SYDVKM. CDR3 nucleotides: TGTGCCAGCAGTTTACCCATTTGGGACAGTGCCGGCTATGGCTACACCTTC. Its protein product is CASSLPIWDSAGYGYTF.

This clonotype was counted many times. The rearrangement uses TRBV14 and TRBJ1-2; D possibly corresponds to TRBD1 (5 bases). This CDR3 comprises 14 residues. Trimming pared 1 base from V and 9 bases from J, leaving 15 bases between. From germline, CDR1 is SGHDN and CDR2 FVKESK. CDR3 sequence (DNA): TGTGCCAGCAGCCAAGCGGCAGGGAGGATTAGCTACACCTTC. It yields the protein CASSQAAGRISYTF.

Ten or more counts support this clonotype. The chain uses TRBV29-1 and TRBJ1-3; possible D gene TRBD1, 5 bases. Trimming took off 6 bases at V and 0 bases at J, with 18 bases between the two ends. The CDR3 consists of 16 residues. CDR1 is SQVTM, CDR2 ANQGSEA, per germline. In DNA, the CDR3 is TGCAGCGTAAGTGAACCGGGACGTCGCTCTGGAAACACCATATATTTT. It is translated as CSVSEPGRRSGNTIYF. Drawing the rest from reference TRBV29-1 and TRBJ1-3, the complete variable domain is SAVISQKPSRDICQRGTSLTIQCQVDSQVTMMFWYRQQPGQSLTLIATANQGSEATYESGFVIDKFPISRPNLTFSTLTVSNMSPEDSSIYLCSVSEPGRRSGNTIYFGEGSWLTVV.

This clonotype has a count of ten or more. This rearrangement joins TRBV5-1 to TRBJ2-1; TRBD1 might be the D (7 bases). The CDR3 extends over 15 amino acids. Deletions cut 4 bases from V and 3 bases from J, with 14 bases between. Germline-derived CDR1 and CDR2 are SGHRS and YFSETQ. The CDR3 DNA reads TGCGCCAGCAGCGGCGGGACAGAGAGCTACAATGAGCAGTTCTTC. Protein sequence: CASSGGTESYNEQFF. The full variable domain, in which reference TRBV5-1 and TRBJ2-1 provide the parts outside the CDR3, is KAGVTQTPRYLIKTRGQQVTLSCSPISGHRSVSWYQQTPGQGLQFLFEYFSETQRNKGNFPGRFSGRQFSNSRSEMNVSTLELGDSALYLCASSGGTESYNEQFFGPGTRLTVL.

This clonotype was counted ten times or more. V and J are TRBV29-1 and TRBJ2-1; D gene unclear. Trimming cost V 4 bases and J 5 bases, with 6 bases left between them. This CDR3 is 11 amino acids long. Per germline, CDR1 SQVTM and CDR2 ANQGSEA. The CDR3 nucleotides read TGCAGCGTTGCCAGAAACAATGAGCAGTTCTTC. It specifies CSVARNNEQFF.

This clonotype was found many times. The V call is TRBV5-1, the J call TRBJ2-5; the D is unclear. Germline CDR1 and CDR2: SGHRS and YFSETQ. The CDR3 runs to 13 residues. Between the trimmed V and J ends, which lost 4 bases and 7 bases, there was a span of 14 bases. The CDR3 reads CASSPPEDGTQYF. CDR3 DNA: TGCGCCAGCAGCCCCCCGGAAGATGGGACCCAGTACTTC.

This clonotype was picked up a small number of times. The rearrangement joins TRBV4-1 to TRBJ2-7; 9 bases are shared with TRBD2. This CDR3 has 15 residues. V lost 4 bases and J lost 4; bases outside the gene matches: 8. Germline loops: CDR1 MGHRA, CDR2 YSYEKL. For the CDR3, the DNA is TGCGCCAGCAGCCGCGGGGGGGGGGACTTGTACGAGCAGTACTTC. The encoded protein is CASSRGGGDLYEQYF.

This clonotype was picked up many times. The chain employs TRBV20-1 and TRBJ2-3; 9 nucleotides agree with TRBD2. CDR1 DFQATT and CDR2 SNEGSKA come from the germline V gene (reference sequence). J was trimmed by 3 bases and V by 2 bases; bases with no gene match: 15. The CDR3 has 18 amino acids. The CDR3 coding sequence is TGCAGTGCTAGACACCCTCGGGGAGCGGGAGGTTGGACAGATACGCAGTATTTT. It yields the protein CSARHPRGAGGWTDTQYF.

This clonotype has at least ten counts. This chain links TRBV29-1 with TRBJ2-7, with D perhaps matching TRBD2 (6 bases). V lost 4 bases and J 5 bases, leaving 18 bases between the germline ends. Germline V CDR1 and CDR2: SQVTM, ANQGSEA. The CDR3 totals 14 residues. CDR3 protein: CSVGSGSWGDEQYF. In DNA, the CDR3 is TGCAGCGTTGGAAGTGGATCCTGGGGGGACGAGCAGTACTTC.

This chain uses TRBV7-8 with TRBJ2-5; a weak D match, TRBD2 (6 bases). The germline V gene has CDR1 SGHVS and CDR2 FQNEAQ. Trimming pared 5 bases from V and 2 bases from J, leaving 12 bases between. The CDR3 runs 14 residues. For the CDR3, the DNA is TGTGCCAGCAGCGAAGTTAGCGGTCAAGAGACCCAGTACTTC. It yields the protein CASSEVSGQETQYF.

This clonotype was counted many times. This sequence joins TRBV6-5 and TRBJ2-7; D is uncertain. The V gene's germline CDR1 is MNHEY and CDR2 SVGAGI. The CDR3 runs 14 residues. V gave up 2 bases and J gave up 0 bases, with 8 bases separating them. CDR3 DNA: TGTGCCAGCAGTTACACGAGGAGCTCCTACGAGCAGTACTTC. As protein: CASSYTRSSYEQYF.

This clonotype was seen a few times. The V call is TRBV7-9, the J call TRBJ1-6; D gene unclear. The CDR3 spans 13 residues. The germline V and J ends were trimmed by 1 base and 5 bases, with 3 bases remaining between them. The germline V gene has CDR1 SEHNR and CDR2 FQNEAQ (reference sequence). CDR3 DNA: TGTGCCAGCAGCTTAGGCAATAATTCACCCCTCCACTTT. Protein sequence: CASSLGNNSPLHF.

This clonotype was seen ten or more times. The genes are TRBV11-2 and TRBJ2-4; either TRBD1 or TRBD2 may fit D (5 bases each). The CDR3 extends over 14 amino acids. Germline CDR1 reads SGHAT; CDR2 reads FQNNGV. Trimming removed 4 bases at V and 6 bases at J, with 13 bases between. The CDR3 coding sequence is TGTGCCAGCAGCTCGGGCGTCGGGACAAACATTCAGTACTTC. Protein sequence: CASSSGVGTNIQYF.

This chain joins TRBV9 and TRBJ2-3, with 7 bases that match TRBD1. The germline V gene has CDR1 SGDLS and CDR2 YYNGEE. The V and J ends lost 4 bases and 2 bases, in that order; junction bases with no gene match: 7. The CDR3 extends over 15 amino acids. The CDR3 DNA reads as TGTGCCAGCAGCCCTCGGACAGGTCCCACAGATACGCAGTATTTT. Its protein is CASSPRTGPTDTQYF. Together with reference TRBV9 and TRBJ2-3, the CDR3 gives the full variable domain: DSGVTQTPKHLITATGQRVTLRCSPRSGDLSVYWYQQSLDQGLQFLIQYYNGEERAKGNILERFSAQQFPDLHSELNLSSLELGDSALYFCASSPRTGPTDTQYFGPGTRLTVL.

This clonotype came up many times. The chain uses TRBV9 and TRBJ1-2; a possible D gene is TRBD1 (5 bases). Trimming stripped 1 base from V and 6 bases from J, with 13 bases between. This CDR3 spans 14 amino acids. Germline-derived CDR1 and CDR2 are SGDLS and YYNGEE. The DNA of the CDR3 is TGTGCCAGCAGCGTACCCCCAGGGAGAGATGGCTACACCTTC. Protein product: CASSVPPGRDGYTF.

This clonotype has a count of ten or more. The chain recombines TRBV20-1 with TRBJ1-5; D unclear. V gave up 0 bases and J gave up 11 bases, with 14 bases separating them. The germline CDR1 and CDR2 sequences are DFQATT and SNEGSKA (reference sequence). The CDR3 sequence is 13 residues long. CDR3 sequence (DNA): TGCAGTGCTAGAGATGAGACGGGAAGGGCCCAGCATTTT. The encoded protein is CSARDETGRAQHF.

This clonotype has more than one count but fewer than ten. This chain joins TRBV3-1 and TRBJ2-7; D is undetermined. CDR1 and CDR2 from the germline V gene are LGHDT and YNNKEL (reference sequence). The CDR3 length is 11 residues. Trimming took 6 bases from V and 3 from J, leaving 6 bases between them. The CDR3 protein is CASSRFYEQYF. DNA of the CDR3: TGTGCCAGCAGTCGGTTCTACGAGCAGTACTTC.

This clonotype came up many times. The chain combines TRBV10-3 with TRBJ1-1, with 8 nucleotides matching TRBD1. V lost 10 bases and J lost 3; bases outside the gene matches: 7. Germline lookup yields CDR1 ENHRY and CDR2 SYGVKD. The CDR3 is 13 amino acids. The CDR3 region has the DNA TGTGCCACCCGACAGGGGAGATACACTGAAGCTTTCTTT. This sequence encodes CATRQGRYTEAFF.

This clonotype has at least ten counts. The V and J genes are TRBV7-6 and TRBJ2-3, with D unresolved. This CDR3 has 16 amino acids. Deletions cut 3 bases from V and 0 bases from J, with 13 bases between. Looked up from germline, CDR1 is SGHVS and CDR2 is FNYEAQ. The CDR3 loop reads CASSFLADPSTDTQYF. DNA for the CDR3: TGTGCCAGCAGCTTTCTGGCAGACCCTAGCACAGATACGCAGTATTTT.

This clonotype occurred a few times. The rearrangement joins TRBV12-3 or TRBV12-4 to TRBJ2-5; 7 nucleotides align to TRBD1. The V gene end was trimmed by 4 bases and the J gene end by 1 base; junction bases not matched to a gene: 9. The CDR3 extends over 16 amino acids. The CDR3 here is CASSSPGGMGQETQYF. DNA for the CDR3: TGTGCCAGCAGTTCTCCAGGGGGAATGGGCCAAGAGACCCAGTACTTC.

This clonotype has a single count. This chain connects TRBV5-1 to TRBJ2-2, with 14 positions matching TRBD2. Germline CDR1 reads SGHRS; CDR2 reads YFSETQ. The trim removed 4 bases at V and 6 bases at J, leaving 8 bases unmatched. The CDR3 consists of 17 residues. This chain's CDR3 is CASSRGLAGASAGELFF. The CDR3 bases are TGCGCCAGCAGCCGGGGACTAGCGGGAGCTAGTGCCGGGGAGCTGTTTTTT. Drawing the rest from reference TRBV5-1 and TRBJ2-2, the complete variable domain is KAGVTQTPRYLIKTRGQQVTLSCSPISGHRSVSWYQQTPGQGLQFLFEYFSETQRNKGNFPGRFSGRQFSNSRSEMNVSTLELGDSALYLCASSRGLAGASAGELFFGEGSRLTVL.

This clonotype showed up many times. The CDR3 loop is CAISAAGGNTIYF. CDR3 in DNA: TGTGCCATCAGTGCTGCGGGGGGAAACACCATATATTTT. V usage is TRBV10-3 and J usage is TRBJ1-3; no firm D call. Trimming took 4 bases from V and 4 from J, leaving 8 bases between them. Per the germline V gene, CDR1 is ENHRY and CDR2 is SYGVKD. This CDR3 has 13 amino acids.

In this sample, this clonotype turned up many times. The genes are TRBV19 and TRBJ2-1; D tentatively fits TRBD1 or TRBD2 (5 bases each). Trimming took 5 bases from V and 7 from J, leaving 15 bases between them. CDR1 is LNHDA, CDR2 SQIVND, per germline (reference sequence). There are 14 residues in the CDR3. CDR3 sequence (DNA): TGTGCCAGTAGTCTAGGGACCGGTGGGAATGAGCAGTTCTTC. It is translated as CASSLGTGGNEQFF.

In its sample, this clonotype was seen a few times. This chain connects TRBV9 to TRBJ2-7, with D possibly being TRBD2 (6 bases). Germline V gene sequence: CDR1 SGDLS, CDR2 YYNGEE. Trimming left V 4 bases short and J 1 base short, with 9 bases between. There are 13 residues in the CDR3. DNA of the CDR3: TGTGCCAGCAGCTCCGGGGGTTCCTACGAGCAGTACTTC. Translated: CASSSGGSYEQYF.